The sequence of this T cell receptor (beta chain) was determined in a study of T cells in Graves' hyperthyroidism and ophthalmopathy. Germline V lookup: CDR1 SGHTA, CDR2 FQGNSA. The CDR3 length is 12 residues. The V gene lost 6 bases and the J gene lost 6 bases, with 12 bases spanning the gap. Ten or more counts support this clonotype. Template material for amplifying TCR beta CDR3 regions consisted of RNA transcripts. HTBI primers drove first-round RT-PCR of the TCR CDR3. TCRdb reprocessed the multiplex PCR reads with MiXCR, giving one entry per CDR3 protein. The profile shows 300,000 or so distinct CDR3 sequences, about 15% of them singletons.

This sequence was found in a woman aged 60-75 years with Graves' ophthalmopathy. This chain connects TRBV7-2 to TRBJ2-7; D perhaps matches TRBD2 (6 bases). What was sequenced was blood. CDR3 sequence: CASRGAGFEQYF. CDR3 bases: TGTGCCAGCAGGGGTGCGGGGTTCGAGCAGTACTTC.